These T cell receptor beta chains were read from a single sample in a study of regulatory T cells in long-lasting Graves disease. One entry per CDR3 protein, called by TCRdb with MiXCR from the multiplex PCR reads. The sample records 400,000 to 450,000 distinct CDR3 sequences, around 24% being singletons. Sequenced here: peripheral blood mononuclear cells (PBMCs), sampled when the disease was refractory, from a patient treated with antithyroid drugs. Receptors originate from a female donor with Graves disease. Each CDR3 is given with its conserved first and last residue. A D gene is named only where the DNA matches it firmly. Clone size, where shown, is once, few, many, or a class for clones that have expanded.

NA	TRBV12-3/TRBV12-4	NA	TRBJ1-1	TGTGCCTGCAGTTTAGGGCCTGAAGCTTTCTTT	CACSLGPEAFF
TRBD1	TRBV7-9	NA	TRBJ1-1	TGTGCCAGCAGCTTGCCCGAAGGCGGCAGGGGGCGAACTTTTACGTTGAACACTGAAGCTTTCTTT	CASSLPEGGRGRTFTLNTEAFF
NA	TRBV7-9	NA	TRBJ1-4	TGTGCCAGCAGCCCTCAAGGGGTCAGGGGTGAAAAACTGTTTTTT	CASSPQGVRGEKLFF
NA	TRBV20-1	NA	TRBJ2-7	TGCAGTGCTAGTATCCAACTCTACGAGCAGTACTTC	CSASIQLYEQYF
TRBD2	TRBV27	few	TRBJ2-2	TGTGCCAGCAGTTTTCAGGGACTAGCGGGGAACACCGGGGAGCTGTTTTTT	CASSFQGLAGNTGELFF
NA	TRBV28	NA	TRBJ1-3	TGTGCCAGCAGCAGGACGGCCTCTGGAAACACCATATATTTT	CASSRTASGNTIYF
TRBD1	TRBV9	few	TRBJ2-1	TGTGCCAGCAGCGTAACAGGGGGCTACAATGAGCAGTTCTTC	CASSVTGGYNEQFF
TRBD1	TRBV29-1	NA	TRBJ1-2	TGCAGCGTTGAGGGAACCGGGACAGGGGAATTTGGCTACACCTTC	CSVEGTGTGEFGYTF
NA	TRBV7-2	NA	TRBJ1-1	TGTGCCAGCAGCTTAGTACGATCCAGTGGGGTGACTGAAGCTTTCTTT	CASSLVRSSGVTEAFF
NA	TRBV11-2	few	TRBJ2-1	TGCGCCAGCATGGACGGGAGCTCTGATGAGCAGTTCTTC	CASMDGSSDEQFF
TRBD2	TRBV6-9	NA	TRBJ2-7	TGTGCCAGCAGTTACGGGTCCGGGACTAGAGGCGAGCAGTACTTC	CASSYGSGTRGEQYF
TRBD1	TRBV11-2	many	TRBJ1-5	TGTGCCAGCAGCCTACACCTGCCCGGGACAGGGGCAAATCAGCCCCAGCATTTT	CASSLHLPGTGANQPQHF
NA	TRBV18	NA	TRBJ1-1	TGTGCCAGCTCACGGCAGGGGCCTGACACTGAAGCTTTCTTT	CASSRQGPDTEAFF
NA	TRBV5-8	NA	TRBJ1-1	TGTGCCAGCAGCTTTAGGCAAACCCTCACTGAAGCTTTCTTT	CASSFRQTLTEAFF
TRBD1	TRBV29-1	NA	TRBJ1-1	TGCAGCGATAATGGACAGGGGGCTGGAGCTTTCTTT	CSDNGQGAGAFF
TRBD1	TRBV19	few	TRBJ1-1	TGTGCCAGTAGTTCCCGGGACAGGGGCAACACTGAAGCTTTCTTT	CASSSRDRGNTEAFF
NA	TRBV19	NA	TRBJ2-5	TGTGCCAGTAGTATGGGGTTCGGGGAGACCCAGTACTTC	CASSMGFGETQYF
NA	TRBV5-1	few	TRBJ2-7	TGCGCCAGCAGCCTAGACGGGAACTACGAGCAGTACTTC	CASSLDGNYEQYF
NA	TRBV28	NA	TRBJ1-6	TGTGCCAGCAGTTTCTACCCAGGACAGTTCTTTAATTCACCCCTCCACTTT	CASSFYPGQFFNSPLHF
TRBD1	TRBV15	many	TRBJ1-2	TGTGCCACCAGCACCGGACAGGGCGCCAACTATGGCTACACCTTC	CATSTGQGANYGYTF
TRBD2	TRBV2	NA	TRBJ2-2	TGTGCCAGCATTCGGGGGGGCGCCACCGGGGAGCTGTTTTTT	CASIRGGATGELFF
TRBD1	TRBV28	few	TRBJ1-1	TGTGCCAGCAGCCCCAGGGGGTGGCCTGAAGCTTTCTTT	CASSPRGWPEAFF
NA	TRBV28	many	TRBJ2-7	TGTGCCAGCAGTTTATATTCCCGGGAGCAGTACTTC	CASSLYSREQYF
NA	TRBV7-2	many	TRBJ2-7	TGTGCCAGCAGCCCCCGGGGTCCGGAGCAGTACTTC	CASSPRGPEQYF
TRBD1	TRBV11-2	few	TRBJ1-3	TGTGCCAGCAGCCCCATACAGGGGGCCACTGGAAACACCATATATTTT	CASSPIQGATGNTIYF
NA	TRBV12-3/TRBV12-4	few	TRBJ2-1	TGTGCCAGCAGTTTAGCGGGACCCTCCTACAATGAGCAGTTCTTC	CASSLAGPSYNEQFF
NA	TRBV6-1	few	TRBJ2-7	TGTGCCAGCAGAATATTACAGGGCTACGGGCAGTACTTC	CASRILQGYGQYF
TRBD1	TRBV5-6	NA	TRBJ1-1	TGTGCCAGCAGCTTAATGACAGGGCGAATTCTTGAAGCTTTCTTT	CASSLMTGRILEAFF
TRBD2	TRBV9	NA	TRBJ2-3	TGTGCCAGCAGCGTAGGCCTAGCGGGGGGAGTGGCAGATACGCAGTATTTT	CASSVGLAGGVADTQYF
TRBD1	TRBV6-5	few	TRBJ1-6	TGTGCCAGCAGTTACTCCATTCCAGGGGGGACAGGGGAGTTTAACTCACCCCTCCACTTT	CASSYSIPGGTGEFNSPLHF
NA	TRBV10-3	NA	TRBJ2-7	TGTGCCATCAGTGCTGGGGTCGTCTACGAGCAGTACTTC	CAISAGVVYEQYF
NA	TRBV6-1	few	TRBJ1-1	TGTGCCAGCAAGTCAGAGGGAAAGGGCACTGAAGCTTTCTTT	CASKSEGKGTEAFF
NA	TRBV28	few	TRBJ2-1	TGTGCCAGCAGTTTATGGTGGCGGAGAACAACCTACAATGAGCAGTTCTTC	CASSLWWRRTTYNEQFF
NA	TRBV7-3	NA	TRBJ2-2	TGTGCCAGCAGCTTCCGGCATGACAGCGCCTCGAACACCGGGGAGCTGTTTTTT	CASSFRHDSASNTGELFF
NA	TRBV6-1	NA	TRBJ1-5	TGTGCCAGCGCGTACACGGACAATCAGCCCCAGCATTTT	CASAYTDNQPQHF
TRBD2	TRBV7-9	many	TRBJ2-7	TGTGCCAGCAGCTTCGTGACTAGCGGGAGCCACGAGCAGTACTTC	CASSFVTSGSHEQYF
TRBD2	TRBV7-2	few	TRBJ2-1	TGTGCCAGCACTGTGACTAGCGGTTTAAAATACAATGAGCAGTTCTTC	CASTVTSGLKYNEQFF
NA	TRBV7-2	few	TRBJ1-1	TGTGCCAGCAGCTTAGGAAGACATGTGCCAATTTCCAGTGAAGCTTTCTTT	CASSLGRHVPISSEAFF
NA	TRBV7-2	NA	TRBJ2-2	TGTGCCAGCAGCCGGATGGGTAGCACCGGGGAGCTGTTTTTT	CASSRMGSTGELFF
NA	TRBV19	NA	TRBJ2-5	TGTGCCAGTAGTACAGACCAAGAGACCCAGTACTTC	CASSTDQETQYF
NA	TRBV12-3/TRBV12-4	NA	TRBJ2-4	TGTGCCAGCAGTGTGAGGGGAGATCGAAACATTCAGTACTTC	CASSVRGDRNIQYF